These 28 T cell receptor beta chains originate from one sample sequenced in a study of intratumoral heterogeneity in liver cancer. The repertoire was sequenced with immunoSEQ multiplex PCR; TCRdb's copy has only in-frame clones and lacks some. The sample carries thousands of clones, about three fifths recorded once. The hepatocellular carcinoma nodule was sampled at distinct, geographically separated regions. The sequences come from tumor tissue, collected before any cancer treatment. The source is a man aged 65 to 79 with hepatocellular carcinoma.

The chain carries TRBV2 and TRBJ1-2; D is perhaps TRBD1 (5 bases). The CDR3 runs 13 residues. CDR1 is SNHLY, CDR2 FYNNEI, per germline. With 2 bases removed from V and 8 bases from J, the gap between germline ends came to 12 bases. The CDR3 DNA follows: TGTGCCAGCAGTGAACAGGGTATGGGAGGCTACACCTTC. Translated: CASSEQGMGGYTF.

The rearrangement links TRBV7-9 to TRBJ1-3, with D unresolved. CDR1 is SEHNR and CDR2 is FQNEAQ in the germline V gene (reference sequence). Trimming stripped 1 base from V and 0 bases from J, with 7 bases between. The CDR3 length is 15 residues. Written as DNA, the CDR3 is TGTGCCAGCAGCTTAGGGCGGAACTCTGGAAACACCATATATTTT. Translation: CASSLGRNSGNTIYF. The whole variable domain, filled in from reference TRBV7-9 and TRBJ1-3, reads DTGVSQNPRHKITKRGQNVTFRCDPISEHNRLYWYRQTLGQGPEFLTYFQNEAQLEKSRLLSDRFSAERPKGSFSTLEIQRTEQGDSAMYLCASSLGRNSGNTIYFGEGSWLTVV.

Comment on this clone: The junction shows a germline mismatch at one end, possibly a read error. The chain joins TRBV19 to TRBJ1-1; 7 bases are shared with TRBD1. This CDR3 comprises 15 residues. CDR1 LNHDA and CDR2 SQIVND come from the germline V gene (reference sequence). CDR3 DNA: TGTGCCAGCCGCCCTCCACAGGGGCAGAACGCTGAAGCTTTCTTT. Translated, it gives CASRPPQGQNAEAFF.

V usage is TRBV7-2 and J usage is TRBJ2-1; 7 bases are shared with TRBD2. This CDR3 spans 14 amino acids. The trim removed 10 bases at V and 3 bases at J, leaving 9 bases unmatched. Germline-derived CDR1 and CDR2 are SGHTA and FQGNSA. The CDR3 sequence: CAISWGGDYNEQFF. Written as DNA, the CDR3 is TGTGCCATAAGTTGGGGGGGGGACTACAATGAGCAGTTCTTC. Together with reference TRBV7-2 and TRBJ2-1, the CDR3 gives the full variable domain: GAGVSQSPSNKVTEKGKDVELRCDPISGHTALYWYRQSLGQGLEFLIYFQGNSAPDKSGLPSDRFSAERTGGSVSTLTIQRTQQEDSAVYLCAISWGGDYNEQFFGPGTRLTVL.

This rearrangement joins TRBV28 to TRBJ2-1; 7 bases agree with TRBD2. V was clipped by 3 bases and J by 10 bases; unmatched bases: 9. Per the germline V gene, CDR1 is MDHEN and CDR2 is SYDVKM. CDR3 length equals 14 residues. The CDR3 sequence: CASSFRAGLKEQFF. The CDR3 region has the DNA TGTGCCAGCAGTTTCCGAGCGGGACTTAAAGAGCAGTTCTTC.

There are a few counts of this clone. CDR3 nucleotides: TGCGCCAGCACTTCCACCGGGGAGCTGTTTTTT. It translates to CASTSTGELFF. This chain links TRBV10-2 with TRBJ2-2; D unresolved. CDR3 size: 11 residues. The V end was cut by 7 bases, the J end by 4 bases, with 4 bases between. CDR1 and CDR2 from the germline V gene are WSHSY and SAAADI.

The V call is TRBV5-5, the J call TRBJ1-4; 11 bases match TRBD1. CDR3 length: 15 amino acids. Germline V CDR1 and CDR2: SGHKS, YYEKEE (reference sequence). J lost 7 bases, V lost 4 bases, and 6 bases had no gene match. The CDR3 here is CASSVDRGRAEKLFF. CDR3 sequence (DNA): TGTGCCAGCAGCGTGGACAGGGGGCGGGCTGAAAAACTGTTTTTT. Using reference TRBV5-5 and TRBJ1-4 for the parts outside the CDR3, the full variable domain is DAGVTQSPTHLIKTRGQQVTLRCSPISGHKSVSWYQQVLGQGPQFIFQYYEKEERGRGNFPDRFSARQFPNYSSELNVNALLLGDSALYLCASSVDRGRAEKLFFGSGTQLSVL.

In its sample, this clone ranks as large. V usage is TRBV5-4 and J usage is TRBJ2-7; D is uncertain. The CDR3 covers 13 residues. In germline, CDR1 is SGHNT, CDR2 YYREEE (reference sequence). Trimming took off 1 base at V and 5 bases at J, with 10 bases between the two ends. The CDR3 sequence is CASSLTGNHEQYF. The CDR3 DNA sequence: TGTGCCAGCAGCTTGACTGGGAACCACGAGCAGTACTTC.

By share of the sample, this clone is medium-sized. V gene TRBV7-9 combines with J gene TRBJ1-1; the match to TRBD1 covers 10 bases. Germline trimming cut 2 bases from V and 5 bases from J; bases unmatched to any gene: 8. Looked up from germline, CDR1 is SEHNR and CDR2 is FQNEAQ (reference sequence). The CDR3 consists of 16 residues. DNA for the CDR3: TGTGCCAGCAGCTTACTCGGGACAGGGGCGAAAACTGAAGCTTTCTTT. Translation gives CASSLLGTGAKTEAFF. The full variable domain, with the rest looked up from reference TRBV7-9 and TRBJ1-1, is DTGVSQNPRHKITKRGQNVTFRCDPISEHNRLYWYRQTLGQGPEFLTYFQNEAQLEKSRLLSDRFSAERPKGSFSTLEIQRTEQGDSAMYLCASSLLGTGAKTEAFFGQGTRLTVV.

The chain combines TRBV28 with TRBJ1-2; 8 bases align to TRBD1. There are 14 residues in the CDR3. From germline, CDR1 is MDHEN and CDR2 SYDVKM. The V gene end was trimmed by 5 bases and the J gene end by 3 bases; junction bases not matched to a gene: 5. The CDR3 is CASSSRQGYYGYTF. The DNA of the CDR3 is TGTGCCAGCAGTAGCCGACAGGGGTACTATGGCTACACCTTC.

By share, this clone counts as medium-sized. J is TRBJ2-7 and V is TRBV7-8; 8 bases are shared with TRBD2. With 2 bases clipped from V and 3 bases from J, the junction kept 6 bases outside the gene matches. CDR1 and CDR2 (germline): SGHVS, FQNEAQ. There are 15 residues in the CDR3. The CDR3 DNA is TGTGCCAGCAGCTTAAGACGAGCGGGAGACTACGAGCAGTACGTC. Translating gives CASSLRRAGDYEQYV.

V is TRBV7-9 and J is TRBJ2-3, with D perhaps TRBD1 (6 bases). Germline V gene lookup returns CDR1 SEHNR and CDR2 FQNEAQ (reference sequence). Between the trimmed V and J ends, which lost 1 base and 4 bases, there was a span of 18 bases. The CDR3 covers 17 residues. The CDR3 nucleotides read TGTGCCAGCAGCTTAGGTGGGGCAGGGGCTGAGTCAGATACGCAGTATTTT. Amino acids: CASSLGGAGAESDTQYF.

In regard to this clone: The sample carries other DNA sequences with the same CDR3. The chain combines TRBV30 with TRBJ2-7; tentative D call: TRBD1 (6 bases). The CDR3 contains 12 residues. Trimming removed 1 base from V and 2 bases from J, with 6 bases in between. Germline V gene data show CDR1 as GTSNPN and CDR2 as SVGIG (reference sequence). CDR3 sequence (DNA): TGTGCCTGGAGTGGGACAGCCTACGAGCAGTACTTC. Its protein is CAWSGTAYEQYF.

The V call is TRBV27, the J call TRBJ1-2, with TRBD1 matching 8 bases. The CDR3 is 16 residues long. CDR1 is MNHEY, CDR2 SMNVEV, per germline (reference sequence). V lost 5 bases, J lost 4 bases, and 12 bases stayed unmatched. In nucleotides, the CDR3 is TGTGCCAGCAGTCCCACAGTAACAGGGGGACCCTATGGCTACACCTTC. Its translation is CASSPTVTGGPYGYTF.

This chain uses TRBV13 with TRBJ1-4, with TRBD1 identical over 8 bases. This CDR3 spans 15 amino acids. Germline V gene lookup returns CDR1 PRHDT and CDR2 FYEKMQ (reference sequence). V shed 2 bases, J shed 7 bases, and the junction held 6 bases outside the gene matches. CDR3 sequence (DNA): TGTGCCAGCAGCTTACGACAGGGGTGGGGTGAAAAACTGTTTTTT. It yields the protein CASSLRQGWGEKLFF.

V is TRBV18 and J is TRBJ2-1; D uncertain. The CDR3 has 14 amino acids. Trimming left V 0 bases short and J 6 bases short, with 9 bases between. The germline gives CDR1 KGHSH, CDR2 LQKENI. In DNA form, the CDR3 reads TGTGCCAGCTCACCACCGAGTCCTCCCAATGAGCAGTTCTTC. It specifies CASSPPSPPNEQFF.

This clone was seen once. The chain uses TRBV5-1 and TRBJ2-7; 9 bases match TRBD2. This CDR3 is 14 amino acids long. V lost 1 base and J lost 3; bases outside the gene matches: 2. In germline, CDR1 is SGHRS, CDR2 YFSETQ. The CDR3 protein is CASSLLTSGYEQYF. DNA for the CDR3: TGCGCCAGCAGCTTGCTGACTAGCGGCTACGAGCAGTACTTC.

Within the sample, this clone is medium-sized (0.01 to 0.1%). This chain joins TRBV30 and TRBJ1-6; TRBD1 is a possible D gene (5 bases). This CDR3 is 15 amino acids long. Trimming removed 0 bases at V and 3 bases at J, with 9 bases between. Germline V CDR1 and CDR2: GTSNPN, SVGIG (reference sequence). In DNA, the CDR3 is TGTGCCTGGAGTGTGGGAGGGGTCTATAATTCACCCCTCCACTTT. Protein: CAWSVGGVYNSPLHF.

The CDR3 is CAISETGGRNSPLHF. CDR3 coding DNA: TGTGCCATCAGTGAAACAGGGGGTCGGAATTCACCCCTCCACTTT. The chain recombines TRBV10-3 with TRBJ1-6, with 8 positions matching TRBD1. V lost 3 bases and J lost 7; bases outside the gene matches: 5. CDR1 and CDR2 (germline): ENHRY, SYGVKD. This CDR3 is built from 15 residues.

In this sample, this clone is medium-sized. This sequence joins TRBV2 and TRBJ1-1; D is ambiguous. The germline CDR1 and CDR2 sequences are SNHLY and FYNNEI. The CDR3 length is 11 residues. V gave up 10 bases and J gave up 4 bases, with 10 bases separating them. CDR3 in DNA: TGTGCCACTTCGACGAGCACTGAAGCTTTCTTT. Its translation: CATSTSTEAFF.

J is TRBJ2-2 and V is TRBV6-1; 7 bases agree with TRBD2. Germline V gene data show CDR1 as MNHNS and CDR2 as SASEGT. V shed 2 bases, J shed 4 bases, and the junction held 4 bases outside the gene matches. The CDR3 has 15 amino acids. As DNA, the CDR3 is TGTGCCAGCAGTGAATTGGGGGGGGTCACCGGGGAGCTGTTTTTT. This encodes CASSELGGVTGELFF.

This sequence joins TRBV27 and TRBJ1-2; D might be TRBD1 (5 bases). Trimming stripped 3 bases from V and 8 bases from J, with 22 bases between. The CDR3 loop spans 16 amino acids. Per the germline V gene, CDR1 is MNHEY and CDR2 is SMNVEV (reference sequence). The CDR3 loop reads CASSFSASVAGKGYTF. In DNA form, the CDR3 reads TGTGCCAGCAGTTTCTCTGCATCGGTGGCAGGGAAAGGCTACACCTTC.

The chain recombines TRBV27 with TRBJ1-5, with no clear D. CDR1 is MNHEY, CDR2 SMNVEV, per germline (reference sequence). This CDR3 has 14 amino acids. Between the trimmed V and J ends, which lost 6 bases and 0 bases, there was a span of 9 bases. DNA for the CDR3: TGTGCCAGCAGCCGTGACGTTAGCAATCAGCCCCAGCATTTT. It translates to CASSRDVSNQPQHF.

This clone is termed medium-sized. The J gene is TRBJ1-5, the V gene TRBV15, with 8 bases that match TRBD1. Germline-derived CDR1 and CDR2 are LNHNV and YYDKDF (reference sequence). The CDR3 has 15 amino acids. Trimming removed 4 bases from V and 9 bases from J; junction bases left unmatched: 11. As DNA, the CDR3 is TGTGCCACCAGCATCCGTACAGGGGGGAGACGGCCCCAGCATTTT. It is translated as CATSIRTGGRRPQHF. Together with reference TRBV15 and TRBJ1-5, the CDR3 gives the full variable domain: DAMVIQNPRYQVTQFGKPVTLSCSQTLNHNVMYWYQQKSSQAPKLLFHYYDKDFNNEADTPDNFQSRRPNTSFCFLDIRSPGLGDTAMYLCATSIRTGGRRPQHFGDGTRLSIL.

Only a few counts were recorded for this clone. The genes are TRBV2 and TRBJ1-1, with a possible D match to TRBD1 (5 bases). The CDR3 is 16 residues long. Germline V gene data show CDR1 as SNHLY and CDR2 as FYNNEI. V lost 1 base and J 12 bases, leaving 24 bases between the germline ends. The CDR3 DNA is TGTGCCAGCAGTGAAGTAGGCGGGGGACTGGAACCTAAACCTTTCTTT. Protein product: CASSEVGGGLEPKPFF.

This rearrangement joins TRBV6-5 to TRBJ2-1; D is perhaps TRBD1 or TRBD2 (6 bases each). CDR3 size: 15 residues. Germline lookup yields CDR1 MNHEY and CDR2 SVGAGI. The V end lost 8 bases, the J end lost 7 bases, and 21 bases lay between the germline ends. CDR3 sequence reads: CASGGTPPGGNEQFF. The CDR3 coding sequence is TGTGCCAGCGGGGGGACACCGCCAGGCGGGAATGAGCAGTTCTTC.

The rearrangement links TRBV5-1 to TRBJ1-1; D perhaps matches TRBD1 (5 bases). CDR3 length equals 18 residues. The germline V gene encodes CDR1 SGHRS and CDR2 YFSETQ. V lost 5 bases and J lost 3, with 26 bases in between. CDR3 DNA sequence: TGCGCCAGCAGTCAGGGAGGAGCACATTTTACCTTACACACTGAAGCTTTCTTT. Its protein is CASSQGGAHFTLHTEAFF.

V gene TRBV6-5 combines with J gene TRBJ2-2; 8 positions match TRBD1. Trimming took 3 bases from V and 4 from J; bases not matched to a gene: 4. Germline V gene data show CDR1 as MNHEY and CDR2 as SVGAGI. This CDR3 comprises 15 residues. This CDR3 is CASSYQGASTGELFF. The CDR3 nucleotides read TGTGCCAGCAGTTATCAGGGGGCTAGCACCGGGGAGCTGTTTTTT.